This T cell receptor (beta chain) was identified in a study of early T cells in non-severe SARS-CoV-2 infection. Study overall: Unsorted whole blood bulk RNA was sequenced, with unpaired chains.

V lost 3 bases and J 7 bases, leaving 12 bases between the germline ends. Germline-derived CDR1 and CDR2 are KGHDR and SFDVKD. This CDR3 has 14 residues. In its sample, this clonotype was seen a few times. Researchers attached unique molecular identifiers to individual cDNA molecules. A single record per CDR3 protein comes from TCRdb applying MiXCR to the 5' RACE reads. The repertoire holds roughly 64,000 distinct CDR3 sequences, with over 9% as singletons. The sample consisted of whole blood, taken at baseline. This sequence joins TRBV24-1 and TRBJ2-1; D call uncertain. The sequence was obtained from an adult who was a healthcare worker with PCR-confirmed SARS-CoV-2 infection or an uninfected control (not recorded which). The CDR3 spells CATSDRTEGNEQFF. The CDR3 nucleotides are TGTGCCACCAGTGATCGTACAGAAGGGAATGAGCAGTTCTTC.